Sequencing of this T cell receptor beta chain was carried out in a study of T cells in localized non-small cell lung cancer. TCRdb keeps only in-frame clones here, not all; method: immunoSEQ multiplex PCR. The sample consists of some 1,800 clones, 23% of them appearing once. According to the study, adjacent lung free of atypia was obtained at least 2 cm from the tumor margin. In regard to this clone: Its antigen is currently unknown.

Whole-study findings and limits: Of the tissues analyzed, uninvolved adjacent lung showed maximal T cell clonality, greater than tumor.

The TCR was taken from a male donor aged 60 or over with stage I lung adenocarcinoma. Sample: normal lung tissue next to the tumor, taken before any cancer treatment.

The DNA of the CDR3 is TGTGCCAGCAGTCCTAGGACGGCGTCCGGGGCCAACGTCCTGACTTTC. This codes for CASSPRTASGANVLTF. The chain carries TRBV6-8 and TRBJ2-6; D ambiguous. This CDR3 region has 16 residues. Per germline, CDR1 MNHGY and CDR2 SAAAGT. V lost 5 bases to trimming and J lost 4 bases, with 15 bases between them.